One sample yielded the 8 T cell receptor beta chains listed below, sequenced in a study of blood T cell repertoires in COVID-19. The protocol was immunoSEQ multiplex PCR, while the TCRdb copy is restricted to in-frame clones and leaves out a portion. This table has about 220,000 clones, 84% appearing once. The sample consisted of peripheral blood. The origin of the receptors is a man aged 35 to 55 who had recovered from COVID-19.

The J gene is TRBJ1-6, the V gene TRBV10-2, with 8 bases that match TRBD1. The CDR3 totals 15 residues. Germline V gene sequence: CDR1 WSHSY, CDR2 SAAADI. Trimming took 0 bases from V and 14 from J; bases not matched to a gene: 9. This CDR3 is CASSESSGGLFTLHF. CDR3 in DNA: TGCGCCAGCAGTGAGTCCTCAGGGGGCCTCTTCACCCTCCACTTT.

This clone was seen only once. This sequence joins TRBV19 and TRBJ1-2, with unresolved D. Germline loops: CDR1 LNHDA, CDR2 SQIVND (reference sequence). V gave up 6 bases and J gave up 3 bases, with 14 bases separating them. This CDR3 contains 14 residues. CDR3 in DNA: TGTGCCAGTAGGGAGCAGTCTCGGGACTATGGCTACACCTTC. As protein: CASREQSRDYGYTF. Variable domain in full (rest from reference TRBV19 and TRBJ1-2): DGGITQSPKYLFRKEGQNVTLSCEQNLNHDAMYWYRQDPGQGLRLIYYSQIVNDFQKGDIAEGYSVSREKKESFPLTVTSAQKNPTAFYLCASREQSRDYGYTFGSGTRLTVV.

The count of this clone is one. The chain joins TRBV11-2 to TRBJ2-7; D is unresolved. Per germline, CDR1 SGHAT and CDR2 FQNNGV. The CDR3 extends over 13 amino acids. Trimming left V 0 bases short and J 4 bases short, with 7 bases between. CDR3 region: CASSLESDYEQYF. In DNA, the CDR3 is TGTGCCAGCAGCTTAGAATCAGATTACGAGCAGTACTTC.

The gene calls are TRBV4-1 and TRBJ2-3; 11 bases agree with TRBD2. V lost 1 base to trimming and J lost 2 bases; unmatched junction nucleotides: 2. Germline loops: CDR1 MGHRA, CDR2 YSYEKL. This CDR3 is built from 16 residues. DNA of the CDR3: TGCGCCAGCAGCCAAGCTAGCGGGGGGCCCACAGATACGCAGTATTTT. Translating gives CASSQASGGPTDTQYF.

This clone appeared a single time. The chain links TRBV5-1 to TRBJ1-2; possibly TRBD1 for D (6 bases). The CDR3 totals 16 residues. CDR1 and CDR2 (germline): SGHRS, YFSETQ. The V gene lost 4 bases and the J gene lost 2 bases, with 18 bases spanning the gap. The CDR3 here is CASSRTGHNDNYGYTF. The DNA for the CDR3 is TGCGCCAGCAGCCGTACGGGACACAATGACAACTATGGCTACACCTTC.

The chain combines TRBV6-2 or TRBV6-3 with TRBJ2-2, with 10 bases aligning to TRBD1. J gave up 7 bases and V 4 bases, and 9 bases lay outside the gene matches. CDR1 and CDR2 from the germline V gene are MNHEY and SVGEGT. The CDR3 consists of 16 residues. CDR3 region: CASSSLDRGMNGELFF. DNA of the CDR3: TGTGCCAGCAGTTCTTTGGACAGGGGGATGAACGGGGAGCTGTTTTTT.

The chain joins TRBV6-6 to TRBJ2-5; 10 bases are a match to TRBD1. V trimming: 6 bases; J trimming: 3 bases; junction bases outside the gene matches: 10. Germline CDR1 and CDR2: MNHNY and SVGAGI (reference sequence). The CDR3 loop spans 16 amino acids. CDR3 coding DNA: TGTGCCAGCAGCCCTTCTCGGGGACAGGGGAAAGAGACCCAGTACTTC. Encoded protein: CASSPSRGQGKETQYF.

The chain uses TRBV13 and TRBJ1-1; D unresolved. Trimming left V 4 bases short and J 0 bases short, with 6 bases between. This CDR3 is built from 13 residues. Germline CDR1 and CDR2: PRHDT and FYEKMQ (reference sequence). CDR3: CASSSGLNTEAFF. The CDR3 bases are TGTGCCAGCAGCTCTGGCCTGAACACTGAAGCTTTCTTT.